The clone carrying this TCR beta chain has only a few counts. This CDR3 has 10 amino acids. Trimming removed 6 bases from V and 8 bases from J, with 9 bases in between. Germline values: CDR1 SQVTM, CDR2 ANQGSEA. TCR beta CDR3 regions were amplified from RNA. In the first-round RT-PCR of the TCR CDR3, the HTBI primer set was used. A single record per CDR3 protein comes from TCRdb applying MiXCR to the multiplex PCR reads. The sample lists hundreds of thousands of distinct CDR3 sequences, 15% to 20% occurring once. The record originates from a study of T cells in Graves' hyperthyroidism and ophthalmopathy.

The sample was blood. The sequence was obtained from a woman between 18 and 29 years old with Graves' hyperthyroidism. The genes are TRBV29-1 and TRBJ2-3, with D perhaps TRBD1 (6 bases). CDR3 bases: TGCAGCGTGCCACAGGGTACGCAGTATTTT. It translates to CSVPQGTQYF.